This T cell receptor (beta chain) was captured by sequencing in a study of beta chain features in type 1 diabetes. Study-wide results and caveats: Patients with type 1 diabetes carried fewer insertions and had more deletions at their VDJ junctions.

Expressed TCRB transcripts were sequenced because the entire RNA isolate underwent reverse transcription. TCRdb's table, derived via immunoSEQ multiplex PCR, lists solely in-frame clones and lacks some. The sample contains about half a million clones, approximately 30% of which appear only once. About this clone: Its antigen is not identified.

This receptor was taken from a man aged 18 to 30 in good health. Material for sequencing was naive CD4+ T cells from blood.

CDR3 loop: CAWRGGRTDYEQYF. The DNA of the CDR3 is TGTGCCTGGAGGGGGGGTCGGACCGACTACGAGCAGTACTTC. The V gene is TRBV30, the J gene TRBJ2-7, with D perhaps TRBD2 (6 bases). Germline CDR1 GTSNPN, CDR2 SVGIG (reference sequence). Trimming shortened V by 3 bases and J by 3 bases, and 15 bases separated the two germline ends. The CDR3 has 14 amino acids. Full variable domain (rest looked up from reference TRBV30 and TRBJ2-7): SQTIHQWPATLVQPVGSPLSLECTVEGTSNPNLYWYRQAAGRGLQLLFYSVGIGQISSEVPQNLSASRPQDRQFILSSKKLLLSDSGFYLCAWRGGRTDYEQYFGPGTRLTVT.